Below, 32 T cell receptor beta chains from the same sample are listed, as sequenced in a study of shared clonotypes between healthy human individuals. Using immunoSEQ multiplex PCR, the repertoire was profiled, and TCRdb retains in-frame clones only, with some absent. The top ten clones hold about 0.054% of a sample with about 530,000 clones, 90% to 96% of them seen once. Sequenced sample: naive CD4+ T cells sorted from blood. This sample's subset: CD45RA+ positively selected. Source of these receptors: a woman in her twenties or thirties in good health.

The V call is TRBV15, the J call TRBJ2-7, with TRBD1 identical over 8 bases. After removal of 3 bases from V and 0 bases from J, the junction contained 4 bases not matched to a gene. CDR1 is LNHNV and CDR2 is YYDKDF in the germline V gene (reference sequence). This CDR3 is 15 amino acids long. CDR3 DNA: TGTGCCACCAGCAGGATCGACAGGGGCTCCTACGAGCAGTACTTC. Encoded protein: CATSRIDRGSYEQYF.

The chain carries TRBV4-1 and TRBJ1-1; 11 nucleotides line up with TRBD1. The CDR3 extends over 17 amino acids. Germline V gene lookup returns CDR1 MGHRA and CDR2 YSYEKL. The V gene end was trimmed by 3 bases and the J gene end by 4 bases; junction bases not matched to a gene: 10. The CDR3 sequence is CASSHVGQGARGTEAFF. In nucleotides, the CDR3 is TGCGCCAGCAGCCACGTCGGACAGGGGGCGCGCGGCACTGAAGCTTTCTTT.

V gene TRBV2 combines with J gene TRBJ2-7; 8 nucleotides align to TRBD1. The germline CDR1 and CDR2 sequences are SNHLY and FYNNEI. CDR3 length equals 15 residues. V was pared by 6 bases and J by 5 bases, with 12 bases of the junction left unmatched. The CDR3 DNA sequence: TGTGCCAGCAGGAACAGGGGGGACCCTCCGGACGAGCAGTACTTC. Translated: CASRNRGDPPDEQYF.

The chain carries TRBV28 and TRBJ2-7, with D possibly being TRBD2 (7 bases). The germline V and J ends were trimmed by 3 bases and 8 bases, with 23 bases remaining between them. The CDR3 is 16 residues long. Per the germline V gene, CDR1 is MDHEN and CDR2 is SYDVKM. CDR3 residues: CASSLGGAGTTYKQYF. CDR3 sequence (DNA): TGTGCCAGCAGTTTGGGGGGGGCAGGAACTACGTACAAGCAGTACTTC.

The V gene is TRBV5-1, the J gene TRBJ2-2; a weak D match, TRBD2 (6 bases). V was pared by 4 bases and J by 5 bases, with 9 bases between. The CDR3 sequence is 13 residues long. In germline, CDR1 is SGHRS, CDR2 YFSETQ. CDR3 sequence reads: CASSPRGTGELFF. The CDR3 DNA reads TGCGCCAGCAGCCCCCGGGGGACCGGGGAGCTGTTTTTT.

V and J are TRBV18 and TRBJ2-3; D is perhaps TRBD1 (5 bases). Germline V CDR1 and CDR2: KGHSH, LQKENI. Trimming left V 1 base short and J 4 bases short, with 12 bases between. The CDR3 consists of 15 residues. The CDR3 DNA reads as TGTGCCAGCTCACCACGCAGGGTCGGCGCAGATACGCAGTATTTT. It encodes CASSPRRVGADTQYF.

V is TRBV11-3 and J is TRBJ1-1, with D tentatively TRBD1 (6 bases). Germline-derived CDR1 and CDR2 are SGHNT and YENEEA. This CDR3 contains 15 residues. Trimming shortened V by 2 bases and J by 5 bases, and 15 bases separated the two germline ends. The CDR3 loop is CASSLMGAGVTEAFF. CDR3 nucleotide sequence: TGTGCCAGCAGCTTAATGGGGGCCGGCGTTACTGAAGCTTTCTTT.

This clone has just one count. CDR3 DNA: TGTGCCAGTAGTATTTTCGCGGGAGTGGAGACCCAGTACTTC. Its translation: CASSIFAGVETQYF. The genes are TRBV19 and TRBJ2-5, with 7 bases lining up with TRBD2. V gave up 3 bases and J gave up 5 bases; unmatched junction bases: 6. The CDR3 has 14 residues. From germline, CDR1 is LNHDA and CDR2 SQIVND (reference sequence).

The chain has TRBV9 and TRBJ2-7, with D unresolved. Germline values: CDR1 SGDLS, CDR2 YYNGEE. Trimming removed 0 bases at V and 6 bases at J, with 13 bases between. The CDR3 runs 14 residues. Here the CDR3 reads CASSVGIGFGEQYF. CDR3 nucleotide sequence: TGTGCCAGCAGCGTAGGAATCGGATTTGGCGAGCAGTACTTC.

The chain carries TRBV5-8 and TRBJ1-5; D is unresolved. The CDR3 runs to 13 residues. V shed 2 bases and J shed 7 bases, with 10 bases lying between them. The germline CDR1 and CDR2 sequences are SGHTS and YDEGEE. DNA for the CDR3: TGTGCCAGCAGCTTACGGGCGGGGCAGCCCCAGCATTTT. This encodes CASSLRAGQPQHF.

The J gene is TRBJ2-6, the V gene TRBV7-9; D unclear. Germline assignment: CDR1 SEHNR and CDR2 FQNEAQ (reference sequence). Trimming took off 5 bases at V and 0 bases at J, with 14 bases between the two ends. There are 17 residues in the CDR3. The CDR3 coding sequence is TGTGCCAGCAGCCAAGTCCACGCTCGCTCTGGGGCCAACGTCCTGACTTTC. This gives the protein CASSQVHARSGANVLTF. The entire variable domain, with the rest obtained from reference TRBV7-9 and TRBJ2-6, is as follows: DTGVSQNPRHKITKRGQNVTFRCDPISEHNRLYWYRQTLGQGPEFLTYFQNEAQLEKSRLLSDRFSAERPKGSFSTLEIQRTEQGDSAMYLCASSQVHARSGANVLTFGAGSRLTVL.

The J gene is TRBJ2-7, the V gene TRBV7-8, with D perhaps matching TRBD1 (6 bases). Germline V CDR1 and CDR2: SGHVS, FQNEAQ. The CDR3 runs to 14 residues. V shed 7 bases and J shed 1 base, with 14 bases lying between them. The CDR3 sequence is CASTNYRVSYEQYF. CDR3 DNA: TGTGCCAGCACCAATTACAGGGTATCCTACGAGCAGTACTTC.

The chain is built from TRBV28 and TRBJ2-7; a weak D match, TRBD2 (6 bases). V was clipped by 2 bases and J by 5 bases, with 19 bases between them. The CDR3 consists of 16 residues. Germline assignment: CDR1 MDHEN and CDR2 SYDVKM. CDR3 coding DNA: TGTGCCAGCAGTTTACTCGGACTTGGGAGGAACGACGAGCAGTACTTC. Amino acids: CASSLLGLGRNDEQYF.

V and J are TRBV5-4 and TRBJ2-5, with 13 bases lining up with TRBD2. The better agreement between TRBJ2-7 and the DNA end casts doubt on the J call. Germline V gene sequence: CDR1 SGHNT, CDR2 YYREEE (reference sequence). This CDR3 has 14 residues. The DNA for the CDR3 is TGTGCCAGCAGCACTAGCGGGAGGGTCTACGAGCAGTACTTC. The encoded protein is CASSTSGRVYEQYF.

The chain recombines TRBV27 with TRBJ2-7; 9 bases line up with TRBD2. V shed 7 bases and J 1 base; nucleotides not matched to a gene: 2. The CDR3 extends over 13 amino acids. The germline V gene encodes CDR1 MNHEY and CDR2 SMNVEV (reference sequence). CDR3 nucleotides: TGTGCCAGCAAACTAGCGGGTTCCTACGAGCAGTACTTC. As protein: CASKLAGSYEQYF.

The chain recombines TRBV7-2 with TRBJ1-1; D not resolved. The germline CDR1 and CDR2 sequences are SGHTA and FQGNSA. V lost 2 bases, J lost 5 bases, and 12 bases lay in between. This CDR3 spans 14 amino acids. The CDR3 reads CASSLWPLGTEAFF. The CDR3 DNA reads TGTGCCAGCAGCTTATGGCCGTTAGGTACTGAAGCTTTCTTT.

V gene TRBV7-3 combines with J gene TRBJ2-7; 7 positions agree with TRBD1. CDR3 size: 15 residues. CDR1 and CDR2 (germline): SGHTA, FQGTGA. The trim removed 1 base at V and 3 bases at J, leaving 6 bases unmatched. The CDR3 DNA reads TGTGCCAGCAGCTTAATGGCCGGGACAGTCTACGAGCAGTACTTC. This sequence encodes CASSLMAGTVYEQYF.

The genes are TRBV5-5 and TRBJ1-1; D gene unclear. Looked up from germline, CDR1 is SGHKS and CDR2 is YYEKEE (reference sequence). V was trimmed by 1 base and J by 3 bases, leaving 19 bases between them. This CDR3 comprises 17 residues. The CDR3: CASSLRGSGTKHTEAFF. The CDR3, as DNA: TGTGCCAGCAGCTTGCGAGGGAGTGGAACAAAGCACACTGAAGCTTTCTTT.

V gene TRBV28 combines with J gene TRBJ2-7, with D perhaps matching TRBD2 (6 bases). The V end lost 6 bases, the J end lost 4 bases, and 19 bases lay between the germline ends. This CDR3 spans 15 amino acids. The germline V gene has CDR1 MDHEN and CDR2 SYDVKM. In DNA, the CDR3 is TGTGCCAGCAGCCCAGCCGGGACTGGGCCATACGAGCAGTACTTC. Its translation: CASSPAGTGPYEQYF. Drawing the rest from reference TRBV28 and TRBJ2-7, the complete variable domain is DVKVTQSSRYLVKRTGEKVFLECVQDMDHENMFWYRQDPGLGLRLIYFSYDVKMKEKGDIPEGYSVSREKKERFSLILESASTNQTSMYLCASSPAGTGPYEQYFGPGTRLTVT.

In this sample, this clone turned up a few times. This chain links TRBV6-6 with TRBJ1-2; 10 nucleotides agree with TRBD1. J was trimmed by 7 bases and V by 4 bases; bases with no gene match: 6. Per the germline V gene, CDR1 is MNHNY and CDR2 is SVGAGI (reference sequence). The CDR3 covers 14 residues. The CDR3: CASSSGQGVTGYTF. In nucleotides, the CDR3 is TGTGCCAGCAGTTCAGGACAGGGGGTCACTGGCTACACCTTC.

This clone was detected only once. The chain links TRBV5-1 to TRBJ1-3, with D hard to call. V was shortened by 1 base and J by 1 base, with 9 bases between the two germline ends. There are 15 residues in the CDR3. Per the germline V gene, CDR1 is SGHRS and CDR2 is YFSETQ. CDR3 nucleotides: TGCGCCAGCAGCTTGTGGGATATTTCTGGAAACACCATATATTTT. This gives the protein CASSLWDISGNTIYF. The full variable domain, its missing parts supplied by reference TRBV5-1 and TRBJ1-3, is KAGVTQTPRYLIKTRGQQVTLSCSPISGHRSVSWYQQTPGQGLQFLFEYFSETQRNKGNFPGRFSGRQFSNSRSEMNVSTLELGDSALYLCASSLWDISGNTIYFGEGSWLTVV.

The chain joins TRBV28 to TRBJ2-6, with a tentative D call TRBD1 (5 bases). Trimming left V 5 bases short and J 2 bases short, with 22 bases between. CDR3 length: 19 amino acids. CDR1 is MDHEN, CDR2 SYDVKM, per germline. CDR3 nucleotide sequence: TGTGCCAGCAGTCCCCCTCTCGACAGCGAAAAGACTGGGGCCAACGTCCTGACTTTC. Its protein product is CASSPPLDSEKTGANVLTF.

The CDR3 loop is CASSTHEREKLFF. CDR3 sequence (DNA): TGTGCCAGTTCGACCCACGAACGGGAAAAACTGTTTTTT. The chain couples TRBV28 to TRBJ1-4; the D is unclear. The ends were cut back, 9 bases at V and 8 bases at J, with 16 bases in the middle. Germline values: CDR1 MDHEN, CDR2 SYDVKM. The length of the CDR3 is 13 residues. Combining the CDR3 with reference TRBV28 and TRBJ1-4 gives the whole variable domain DVKVTQSSRYLVKRTGEKVFLECVQDMDHENMFWYRQDPGLGLRLIYFSYDVKMKEKGDIPEGYSVSREKKERFSLILESASTNQTSMYLCASSTHEREKLFFGSGTQLSVL.

The V call is TRBV11-3, the J call TRBJ2-7; the match to TRBD2 covers 11 bases. The V segment lost 1 base and the J segment 8 bases; nucleotides outside the gene matches: 13. The CDR3 runs to 17 residues. CDR1 and CDR2 from the germline V gene are SGHNT and YENEEA. The chain's CDR3 is CASSLGALLAGVLQQYF. In nucleotides, the CDR3 is TGTGCCAGCAGCTTAGGGGCGTTACTAGCGGGAGTACTTCAGCAGTACTTC.

This clone is a singleton in its sample. The rearrangement links TRBV11-3 to TRBJ2-7; perhaps TRBD2 as D (6 bases). Per the germline V gene, CDR1 is SGHNT and CDR2 is YENEEA. V was shortened by 5 bases and J by 4 bases, with 18 bases between the two germline ends. This CDR3 spans 15 amino acids. The CDR3 DNA sequence: TGTGCCAGCAGCCCCGGGGCGGGGATAGGTTACGAGCAGTACTTC. As protein: CASSPGAGIGYEQYF.

The chain links TRBV9 to TRBJ2-2; the D gene is possibly TRBD2 (5 bases). The germline V gene has CDR1 SGDLS and CDR2 YYNGEE. The CDR3 covers 14 residues. V was cut by 0 bases and J by 6 bases, with 9 bases left in between. CDR3 nucleotides: TGTGCCAGCAGCGTAGTCGGGATGGCCGGGGAGCTGTTTTTT. This translates into CASSVVGMAGELFF.

The rearrangement uses TRBV29-1 and TRBJ1-1; perhaps TRBD1 as D (5 bases). CDR1 and CDR2 from the germline V gene are SQVTM and ANQGSEA. The V gene lost 7 bases and the J gene lost 6 bases, with 21 bases spanning the gap. The CDR3 is made up of 14 amino acids. The CDR3 is CSAILTAKGAEAFF. CDR3 DNA: TGCAGCGCTATACTGACAGCCAAAGGGGCTGAAGCTTTCTTT.

V usage is TRBV6-5 and J usage is TRBJ2-6; TRBD1 matches at 7 bases. This CDR3 region has 15 residues. J gave up 2 bases and V 7 bases, and 5 bases lay outside the gene matches. Germline V CDR1 and CDR2: MNHEY, SVGAGI. In DNA form, the CDR3 reads TGTGCCAGCAAGGAAGACAGGGCTGGGGCCAACGTCCTGACTTTC. Encoded protein: CASKEDRAGANVLTF.

The chain joins TRBV14 to TRBJ2-1; D may be TRBD2 (5 bases). CDR3 length equals 14 residues. The V gene's germline CDR1 is SGHDN and CDR2 FVKESK. V lost 4 bases and J 5 bases, leaving 12 bases between the germline ends. CDR3 in DNA: TGTGCCAGCAGCCTACAAGTCGGGAACAATGAGCAGTTCTTC. Residues: CASSLQVGNNEQFF.

The chain has TRBV10-3 and TRBJ1-1; D remains ambiguous. The CDR3 spans 14 residues. The germline V gene encodes CDR1 ENHRY and CDR2 SYGVKD. Trimming left V 2 bases short and J 3 bases short, with 10 bases between. The CDR3 DNA reads as TGTGCCATCAGTGAGCCAGAGAGGGACACTGAAGCTTTCTTT. Its translation: CAISEPERDTEAFF.

The rearrangement uses TRBV11-1 and TRBJ2-7; 10 bases agree with TRBD2. The CDR3 consists of 13 residues. The V gene end was trimmed by 5 bases and the J gene end by 6 bases; junction bases not matched to a gene: 4. Germline-derived CDR1 and CDR2 are SGHAT and FQDESV (reference sequence). The CDR3 coding sequence is TGTGCCAGCAGCGGGACTAGCGCGAGCGAGCAGTACTTC. Translation: CASSGTSASEQYF.

The chain recombines TRBV29-1 with TRBJ2-1, with D unresolved. The germline gives CDR1 SQVTM, CDR2 ANQGSEA. CDR3 size: 12 residues. With 2 bases removed from V and 6 bases from J, the gap between germline ends came to 8 bases. DNA of the CDR3: TGCAGCGTTGAATCCCTCAGCAATGAGCAGTTCTTC. Translation: CSVESLSNEQFF.